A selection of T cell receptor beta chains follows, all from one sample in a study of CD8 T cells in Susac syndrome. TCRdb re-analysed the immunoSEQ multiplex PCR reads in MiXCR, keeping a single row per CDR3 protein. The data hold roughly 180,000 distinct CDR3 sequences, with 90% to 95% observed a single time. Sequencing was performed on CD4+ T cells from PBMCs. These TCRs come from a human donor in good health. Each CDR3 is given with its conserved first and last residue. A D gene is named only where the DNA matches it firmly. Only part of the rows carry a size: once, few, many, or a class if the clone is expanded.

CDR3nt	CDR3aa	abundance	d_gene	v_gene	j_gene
TGTGCCACCAGTGTCGTGACAAATGAAAAACTGTTTTTT	CATSVVTNEKLFF	-	-	TRBV15	TRBJ1-4
TGTGCCAGCAGCGTCGGGAGAGCCAAAAACATTCAGTACTTC	CASSVGRAKNIQYF	-	-	TRBV11-1	TRBJ2-4
TGTGCCAGCAGCTTGGCAGGGGGGAGTAACGAGCAGTACTTC	CASSLAGGSNEQYF	few	-	TRBV7-2	TRBJ2-7
TGCAGCGCCGGGGCAGCCCGGCAAGCTTTCTTT	CSAGAARQAFF	-	-	TRBV29-1	TRBJ1-1
TGTGCCAGCAGTCCGGGACTAGCGGGGGGGGAGACCCAGTACTTC	CASSPGLAGGETQYF	few	TRBD2	TRBV6-1	TRBJ2-5
TGCGCCAGCAGCTTCGGGTACGGGACACAAGAGACCCAGTACTTC	CASSFGYGTQETQYF	-	-	TRBV5-1	TRBJ2-5
TGTGCCAGCAGCTCTCCGGCGGGGACTAGCGACGAGCAGTACTTC	CASSSPAGTSDEQYF	-	TRBD2	TRBV12-3/TRBV12-4	TRBJ2-7
TGCAGCGCGAAGACTGAGACCTACGAGCAGTACTTC	CSAKTETYEQYF	-	-	TRBV29-1	TRBJ2-7
TGCGCCGGGAGGTTCATGAACACTGAAGCTTTCTTT	CAGRFMNTEAFF	once	-	TRBV23-1	TRBJ1-1
TGTGCCAGCAGCCCTGGTGGCACAGATACGCAGTATTTT	CASSPGGTDTQYF	-	-	TRBV3-1	TRBJ2-3
TGTGCCACCAGCCCCCAACAGGTCGGAGGGGCCAACGTCCTGACTTTC	CATSPQQVGGANVLTF	-	-	TRBV15	TRBJ2-6
TGTGCCAGCAGCTTCCGTACGGGAGAGGGGAGCAATGAGCAGTTCTTC	CASSFRTGEGSNEQFF	-	-	TRBV7-2	TRBJ2-1
TGCGCCAGCAGCCAACAGGACATGGGGGCCCATGAGCAGTTCTTC	CASSQQDMGAHEQFF	-	-	TRBV4-3	TRBJ2-1
TGCGCCAGCAGCGCTAGCACAGATACGCAGTATTTT	CASSASTDTQYF	-	-	TRBV5-1	TRBJ2-3
TGCAGTGCTAGAGCAGGGACCCGCATTGAGACCCAGTACTTC	CSARAGTRIETQYF	-	-	TRBV20-1	TRBJ2-5
TGCAGTGCCACCCGCAGGGGAAATCAGCCCCAGCATTTT	CSATRRGNQPQHF	-	-	TRBV20-1	TRBJ1-5
TGTGCCAGCTCACCACCAGGAAGGGATGAAAAACTGTTTTTT	CASSPPGRDEKLFF	-	-	TRBV18	TRBJ1-4
TGCAGTGCCCCAGGGACGAACGGGAACCTCCACTTT	CSAPGTNGNLHF	-	-	TRBV20-1	TRBJ1-6
TGTGCCAGCAGCCTAAGACACGGTCCCAATCAGCCCCAGCATTTT	CASSLRHGPNQPQHF	-	-	TRBV5-6	TRBJ1-5
TGCAGTGCTCGATCTAACTATGGCTACACCTTC	CSARSNYGYTF	-	-	TRBV20-1	TRBJ1-2
TGCAGTGCTACAGGGGGCCGTGGTTCACCCCTCCACTTT	CSATGGRGSPLHF	-	TRBD1	TRBV20-1	TRBJ1-6
TGCGCCAGCAGCTCATATCCGGGACAGGGGTACGAGCAGTACTTC	CASSSYPGQGYEQYF	-	TRBD1	TRBV5-1	TRBJ2-7
TGTGCCAGCAGCGTAGTCGGAGCCACCGGGGAGCTGTTTTTT	CASSVVGATGELFF	-	-	TRBV9	TRBJ2-2
TGTGCCAGCAGCCACGGGACAGGTCCCTACAATGAGCAGTTCTTC	CASSHGTGPYNEQFF	-	TRBD1	TRBV9	TRBJ2-1
TGTGCCAGCAGTGTCGACAGGGGGCAATCACCCCTCCACTTT	CASSVDRGQSPLHF	-	TRBD1	TRBV12-3/TRBV12-4	TRBJ1-6
TGTGCCAGCAGCGTGAATAATTCACCCCTCCACTTT	CASSVNNSPLHF	once	-	TRBV9	TRBJ1-6
TGTGCCAGCAGCGGTCGACAATTGGCGTCTGGGGCCAACGTCCTGACTTTC	CASSGRQLASGANVLTF	-	-	TRBV9	TRBJ2-6
TGTGCCTGGAGAGGAAACAGGGGGCAGGTCACCGGGGAGCTGTTTTTT	CAWRGNRGQVTGELFF	-	TRBD1	TRBV30	TRBJ2-2
TGTGCCAGTAGGGCCCTAGGACCGGACTACAATGAGCAGTTCTTC	CASRALGPDYNEQFF	-	-	TRBV19	TRBJ2-1
TGCAGCGTTGAAGTCGGCGGCAGGGGGACAGATACGCAGTATTTT	CSVEVGGRGTDTQYF	-	TRBD1	TRBV29-1	TRBJ2-3
TGCAGTGCTTATTCTAGCGGGGGGGGCCGTAGGGCCTACAATGAGCAGTTCTTC	CSAYSSGGGRRAYNEQFF	-	TRBD2	TRBV20-1	TRBJ2-1
TGTGCCAGCGGCTTTTCCTTAGATACGCAGTATTTT	CASGFSLDTQYF	-	-	TRBV11-2	TRBJ2-3
TGCAGTGCTAGTGCGGGACTAGCGGGGGGGATCTTCAATGAGCAGTTCTTC	CSASAGLAGGIFNEQFF	-	TRBD2	TRBV20-1	TRBJ2-1
TGCGCCAGCAGCCAAGGTTTGGGGGGGGAGACCCAGTACTTC	CASSQGLGGETQYF	-	TRBD2	TRBV4-3	TRBJ2-5
TGTGCCAGCAGTGACCTCCCTCTAGCGGGGGCGGGGAATGAGCAGTTCTTC	CASSDLPLAGAGNEQFF	-	TRBD2	TRBV2	TRBJ2-1
TGTGCCAGCAGTTTAGCGGGGGGGCGGAACAATGAGCAGTTCTTC	CASSLAGGRNNEQFF	-	-	TRBV12-3/TRBV12-4	TRBJ2-1
TGTGCCAGCAAACAGTGGGGCAACGAGCAGTACTTC	CASKQWGNEQYF	-	-	TRBV27	TRBJ2-7
TGTGCCAGCAGGGGACTTGTTAATGGCTACACCTTC	CASRGLVNGYTF	-	-	TRBV2	TRBJ1-2
TGCAGTGCTGCGCCAAGCGGGGGGGAGACCCAGTACTTC	CSAAPSGGETQYF	-	TRBD2	TRBV20-1	TRBJ2-5
TGTGCCAGCAGCCTTTGGGTCACAGATACGCAGTATTTT	CASSLWVTDTQYF	-	-	TRBV3-1	TRBJ2-3
TGCAGCGTTGAACGGGGATCGTCCACAGATACGCAGTATTTT	CSVERGSSTDTQYF	-	-	TRBV29-1	TRBJ2-3
TGCAGTGCTCCCAGCTCCTACAATGAGCAGTTCTTC	CSAPSSYNEQFF	-	-	TRBV20-1	TRBJ2-1
TGCAGTGCTAGAGGCGGCGGGGGGTCTGAGACCCAGTACTTC	CSARGGGGSETQYF	-	TRBD2	TRBV20-1	TRBJ2-5
TGCAGTGCTGGGACCACCGGCCTCGAGCAGTACTTC	CSAGTTGLEQYF	-	-	TRBV20-1	TRBJ2-7
TGTGCCAGCAGCCAAGAGCACAGCAGCACAGATACGCAGTATTTT	CASSQEHSSTDTQYF	-	-	TRBV3-1	TRBJ2-3
TGCGCCAGCAGCCCGGGTTACTTTTCCGGGGAGCTGTTTTTT	CASSPGYFSGELFF	-	-	TRBV4-3	TRBJ2-2
TGCAGTGCTAGATTGGGACTAGGAGGGGAAAAACTGTTTTTT	CSARLGLGGEKLFF	-	-	TRBV20-1	TRBJ1-4
TGTGCCAGCACCTCACGAGGCGGCTCCACGGATACGCAGTATTTT	CASTSRGGSTDTQYF	-	-	TRBV6-5	TRBJ2-3
TGCAGTGCTAGAGGGGGGCGCAATCAGCCCCAGCATTTT	CSARGGRNQPQHF	once	-	TRBV20-1	TRBJ1-5
TGTGCCAGCAGGGTGTCTAGCGGGGCGGAGACCCAGTACTTC	CASRVSSGAETQYF	-	TRBD2	TRBV6-5	TRBJ2-5
TGCAGTGCTGCGTCCGGGGGCGCAACTGAAGCTTTCTTT	CSAASGGATEAFF	-	-	TRBV20-1	TRBJ1-1
TGTGCCAGCAGCCGGATCTATGGCTACACCTTC	CASSRIYGYTF	-	-	TRBV14	TRBJ1-2
TGTGCCAGCAGCTTAGTGGCTAGCCGCGAGCAGTACTTC	CASSLVASREQYF	-	-	TRBV7-2	TRBJ2-7
TGTGCCAGCAGTGGGACAAGCGGGGGGGCCGGAGACCAGTACTTC	CASSGTSGGAGDQYF	-	TRBD2	TRBV25-1	TRBJ2-5
TGCAGTGCTAGTGGTACTCGGGGGGACTACGAGCAGTACTTC	CSASGTRGDYEQYF	-	TRBD2	TRBV20-1	TRBJ2-7